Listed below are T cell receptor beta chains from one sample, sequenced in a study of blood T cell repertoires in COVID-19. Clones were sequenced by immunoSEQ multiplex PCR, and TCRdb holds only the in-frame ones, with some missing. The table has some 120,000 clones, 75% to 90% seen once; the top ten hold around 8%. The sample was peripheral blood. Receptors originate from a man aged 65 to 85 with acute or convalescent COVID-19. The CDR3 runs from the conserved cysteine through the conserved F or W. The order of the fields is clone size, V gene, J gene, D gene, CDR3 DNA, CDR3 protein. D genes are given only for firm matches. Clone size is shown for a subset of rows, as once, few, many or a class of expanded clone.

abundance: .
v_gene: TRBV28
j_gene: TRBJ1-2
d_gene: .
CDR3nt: TGTGCCAGCAGTGAAACTAACAGGGTGTTGGGTGGCTACACCTTC
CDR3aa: CASSETNRVLGGYTF

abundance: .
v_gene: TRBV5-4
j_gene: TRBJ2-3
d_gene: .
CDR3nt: TGTGCCAGCAGCCCCGGACGGAGGACAGATACGCAGTATTTT
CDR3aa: CASSPGRRTDTQYF

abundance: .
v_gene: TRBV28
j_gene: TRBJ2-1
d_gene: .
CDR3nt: TGTGCCAGCAGTTCAAGTCAGCGGGCCGCCCCCGGTGGGCAGTTCTTC
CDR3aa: CASSSSQRAAPGGQFF

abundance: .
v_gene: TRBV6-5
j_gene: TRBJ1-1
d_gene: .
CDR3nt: TGTGCCAGCACGAGGACAGATACCAACACTGAAGCTTTCTTT
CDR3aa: CASTRTDTNTEAFF

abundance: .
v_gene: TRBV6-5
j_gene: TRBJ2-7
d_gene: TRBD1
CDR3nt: TGTGCCAGCAGTTTTGGGGGACAGGGGGGAACCTACGAGCAGTACTTC
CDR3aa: CASSFGGQGGTYEQYF

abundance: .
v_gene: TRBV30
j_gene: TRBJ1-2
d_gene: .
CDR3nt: TGTGCCTGGAGTGTCGGCGGAGGCTACACCTTC
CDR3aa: CAWSVGGGYTF

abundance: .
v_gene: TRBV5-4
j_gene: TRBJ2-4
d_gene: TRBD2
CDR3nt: TGTGCCAGCAGCTTGATGCTAGCGGGGGGGTTCAAAAACATTCAGTACTTC
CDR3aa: CASSLMLAGGFKNIQYF

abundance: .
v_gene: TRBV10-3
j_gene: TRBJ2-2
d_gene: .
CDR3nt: TGTGCCATCAAAGCTGGGGGCGACACCGGGGAGCTGTTTTTT
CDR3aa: CAIKAGGDTGELFF

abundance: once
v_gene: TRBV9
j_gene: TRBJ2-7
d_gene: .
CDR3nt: TGTGCCAGCGGAGGGGACTGGGGGTACGAGCAGTACTTC
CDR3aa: CASGGDWGYEQYF

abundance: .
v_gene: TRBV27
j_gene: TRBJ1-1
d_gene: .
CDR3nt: TGTGCCAGCAGTTTGTCAGGGAAGAACACTGAAGCTTTCTTT
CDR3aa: CASSLSGKNTEAFF

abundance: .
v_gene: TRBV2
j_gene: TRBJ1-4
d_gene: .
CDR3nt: TGTGCCAGCAGTGAAGCCTCCGGGAAACTGTTTTTT
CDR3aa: CASSEASGKLFF

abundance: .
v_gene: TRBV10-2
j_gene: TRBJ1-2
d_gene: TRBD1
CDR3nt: TGCGCCACCAGAGACTCGGGACAGGGTTATGGCTACACCTTC
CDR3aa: CATRDSGQGYGYTF

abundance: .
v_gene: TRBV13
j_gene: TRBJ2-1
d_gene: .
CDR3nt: TGTGCCAGCAGCCAGGACTACAGCTCCTACAATGAGCAGTTCTTC
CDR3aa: CASSQDYSSYNEQFF

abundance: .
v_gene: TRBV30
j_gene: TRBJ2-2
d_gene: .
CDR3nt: TGTGCCTGGAGGAAAGGGGGGAGGGACGGGGAGCTGTTTTTT
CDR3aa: CAWRKGGRDGELFF

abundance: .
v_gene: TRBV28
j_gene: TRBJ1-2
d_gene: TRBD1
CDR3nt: TGTGCCAGCAGTTTAAACAGGGGAGATGGCTACACCTTC
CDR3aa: CASSLNRGDGYTF

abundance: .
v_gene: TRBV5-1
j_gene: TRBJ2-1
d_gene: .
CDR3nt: TGCGCCAGCAGCTTGTCGGCGGCCTCGTCGGGTGAGCAGTTCTTC
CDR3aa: CASSLSAASSGEQFF

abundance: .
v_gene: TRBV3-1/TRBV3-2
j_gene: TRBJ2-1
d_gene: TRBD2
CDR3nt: TGTGCCAGCAGCCAAGACCCCCGGACTAGCGGGAGGGGGGTCTTC
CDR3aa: CASSQDPRTSGRGVF

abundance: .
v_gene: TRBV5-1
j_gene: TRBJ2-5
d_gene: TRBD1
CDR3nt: TGCGCCAGCAGCTTGACAGGGGGACGTCCTGAGACCCAGTACTTC
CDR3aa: CASSLTGGRPETQYF

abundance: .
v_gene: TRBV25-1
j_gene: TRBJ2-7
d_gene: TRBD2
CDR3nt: TGTGCCAGCAGTCCCGGCGGGGGCTACGAGCAGTACTTC
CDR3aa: CASSPGGGYEQYF

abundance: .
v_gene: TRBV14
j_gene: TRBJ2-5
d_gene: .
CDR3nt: TGTGCCAGCAGCCGCACGACAGTATCCGAGACCCAGTACTTC
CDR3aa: CASSRTTVSETQYF

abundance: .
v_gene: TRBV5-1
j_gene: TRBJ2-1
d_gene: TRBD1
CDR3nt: TGCGCCAGCAGCGGGACAGGGGGTTCCCTTGAGCAGTTCTTC
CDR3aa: CASSGTGGSLEQFF

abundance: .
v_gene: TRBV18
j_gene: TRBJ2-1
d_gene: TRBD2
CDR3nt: TGTGCCAGCTCACCAAGTGCGGGGGGGCAGCCCTACAATGAGCAGTTCTTC
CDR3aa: CASSPSAGGQPYNEQFF

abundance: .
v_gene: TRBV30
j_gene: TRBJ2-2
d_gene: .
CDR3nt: TGTGCCTGGAATCTTAGGCGGGTGAACACCGGGGAGCTGTTTTTT
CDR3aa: CAWNLRRVNTGELFF

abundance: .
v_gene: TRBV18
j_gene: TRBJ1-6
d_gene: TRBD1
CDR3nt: TGTGCCAGCTCACAAACAGGGGATAATTCACCCCTCCACTTT
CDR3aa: CASSQTGDNSPLHF

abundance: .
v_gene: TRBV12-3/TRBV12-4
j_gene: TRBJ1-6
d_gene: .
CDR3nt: TGTGCCAGCAGAATATCAGGGAATTCACCCCTCCACTTT
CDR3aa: CASRISGNSPLHF

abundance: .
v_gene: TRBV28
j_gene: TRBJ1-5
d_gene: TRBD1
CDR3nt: TGTGCCAGCAGATCGGCCGGGACAGGGAGTCAGCCCCAGCATTTT
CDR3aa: CASRSAGTGSQPQHF

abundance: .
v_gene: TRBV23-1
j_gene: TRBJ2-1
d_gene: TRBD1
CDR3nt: TGCGCCAGCAGTCAAGTGAGGGACAGATACAATGAGCAGTTCTTC
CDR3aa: CASSQVRDRYNEQFF

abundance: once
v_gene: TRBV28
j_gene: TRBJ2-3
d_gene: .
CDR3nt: TGTGCCAGCAGTTCTACCTATAGTCCGCAGTATTTT
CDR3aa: CASSSTYSPQYF

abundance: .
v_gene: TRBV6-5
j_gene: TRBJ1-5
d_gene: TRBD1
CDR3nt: TGTGCCAGCAGGCCAGGACAGGGGTGGCAGCCCCAGCATTTT
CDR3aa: CASRPGQGWQPQHF

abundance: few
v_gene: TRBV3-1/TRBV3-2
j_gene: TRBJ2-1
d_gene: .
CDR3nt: TGTGCCAGCAGCCGCCCGGGACTCTTTAACAATGAGCAGTTCTTC
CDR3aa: CASSRPGLFNNEQFF

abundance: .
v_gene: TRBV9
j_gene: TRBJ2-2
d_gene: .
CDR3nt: TGTGCCAGCAGCGCCATGGTCCGGACTACCGGGGAGCTGTTTTTT
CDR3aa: CASSAMVRTTGELFF

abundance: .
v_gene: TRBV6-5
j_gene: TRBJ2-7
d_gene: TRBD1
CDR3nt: TGTGCCAGCAGCATGGACAGGGACTACGAGCAGTACTTC
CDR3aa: CASSMDRDYEQYF

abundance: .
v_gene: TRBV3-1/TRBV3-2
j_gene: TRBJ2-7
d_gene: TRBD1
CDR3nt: TGTGCCAGCAGCCAGGGACAGGGCTCCTACGAGCAGTACTTC
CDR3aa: CASSQGQGSYEQYF

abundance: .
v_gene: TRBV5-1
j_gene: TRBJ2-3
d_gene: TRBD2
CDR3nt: TGCGCCAGCAGTAAGATAGCGGGGACAGATACGCAGTATTTT
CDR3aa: CASSKIAGTDTQYF

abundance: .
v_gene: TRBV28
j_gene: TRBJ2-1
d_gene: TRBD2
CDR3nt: TGTGCCAGCAGTTCACGCTCCCGGGGGGAGGGCGGCTACAATGAGCAGTTCTTC
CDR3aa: CASSSRSRGEGGYNEQFF

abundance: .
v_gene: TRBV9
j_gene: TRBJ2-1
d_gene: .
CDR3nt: TGTGCCAGCAGCCCCACAGTCGACAATGAGCAGTTCTTC
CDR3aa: CASSPTVDNEQFF

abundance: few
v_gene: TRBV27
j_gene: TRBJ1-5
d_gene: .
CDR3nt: TGTGCCAGCTTTTGGCCTGGTCGCAATCAGCCCCAGCATTTT
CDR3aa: CASFWPGRNQPQHF

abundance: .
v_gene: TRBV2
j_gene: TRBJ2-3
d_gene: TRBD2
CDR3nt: TGTGCCAGCAGTGTACCGTTCGGGACTAGCGGCACAGATACGCAGTATTTT
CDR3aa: CASSVPFGTSGTDTQYF

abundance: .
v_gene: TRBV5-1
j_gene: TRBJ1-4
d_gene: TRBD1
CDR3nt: TGCGCCAGCAGCGGCGCACAGGGGGATGAAAAACTGTTTTTT
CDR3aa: CASSGAQGDEKLFF

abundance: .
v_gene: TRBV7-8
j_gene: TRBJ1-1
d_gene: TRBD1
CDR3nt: TGTGCCAGCAGCCTCACCCTTGGGACAGGTCGTACACTGAACACTGAAGCTTTCTTT
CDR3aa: CASSLTLGTGRTLNTEAFF

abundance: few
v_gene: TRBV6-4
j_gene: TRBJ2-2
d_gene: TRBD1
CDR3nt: TGTGCCAGCAGTGACCTGGGACAGACCTACACCGGGGAGCTGTTTTTT
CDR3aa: CASSDLGQTYTGELFF

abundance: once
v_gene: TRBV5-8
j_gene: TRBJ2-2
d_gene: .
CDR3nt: TGTGCCAGCAGCTTTCCCAGGGGGGCGAACACCGGGGAGCTGTTTTTT
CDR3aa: CASSFPRGANTGELFF

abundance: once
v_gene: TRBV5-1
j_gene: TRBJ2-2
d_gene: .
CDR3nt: TGCGCCAGCAGCTTGGCGGGTGGGAACACCGGGGAGCTGTTTTTT
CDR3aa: CASSLAGGNTGELFF

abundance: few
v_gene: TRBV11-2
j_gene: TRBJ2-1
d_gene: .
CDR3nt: TGTGCCAGCAGCCCCTATACCGGTTACAATGAGCAGTTCTTC
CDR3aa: CASSPYTGYNEQFF

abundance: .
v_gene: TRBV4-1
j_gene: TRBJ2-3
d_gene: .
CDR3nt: TGCGCCAGCAGCCAAGACCCCGGGAGCGGCACGGCAGATACGCAGTATTTT
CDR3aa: CASSQDPGSGTADTQYF

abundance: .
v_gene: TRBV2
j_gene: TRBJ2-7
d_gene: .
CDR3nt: TGTGCCACACGACGGGAAGTCGAGCAGTACTTC
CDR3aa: CATRREVEQYF

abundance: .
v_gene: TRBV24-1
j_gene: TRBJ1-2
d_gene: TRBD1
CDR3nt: TGTGCCACCAGTGGAACCGACAGGGGCATCTATGGCTACACCTTC
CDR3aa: CATSGTDRGIYGYTF

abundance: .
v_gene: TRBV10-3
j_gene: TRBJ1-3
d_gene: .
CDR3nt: TGTGCCATCAGTGAGTCCGTTGCTGGAAACACCATATATTTT
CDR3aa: CAISESVAGNTIYF

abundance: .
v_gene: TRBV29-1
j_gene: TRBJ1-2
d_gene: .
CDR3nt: TGCAGCGTTGAAATCGGTTATGGCTACACCTTC
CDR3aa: CSVEIGYGYTF

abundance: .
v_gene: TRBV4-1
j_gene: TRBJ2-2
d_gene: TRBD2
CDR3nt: TGCGCCAGCAGCCAAGAATCAAGCGGGAGGGCTAGGGAGCTGTTTTTT
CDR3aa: CASSQESSGRARELFF

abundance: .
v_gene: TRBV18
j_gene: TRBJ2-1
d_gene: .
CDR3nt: TGTGCCAGCTCACCGAATACAGTGTCCCTCTCCTACAATGAGCAGTTCTTC
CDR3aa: CASSPNTVSLSYNEQFF

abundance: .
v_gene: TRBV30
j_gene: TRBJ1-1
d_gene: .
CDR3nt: TGTGCCTGGAGCCGGGACACGTCGAACACTGAAGCTTTCTTT
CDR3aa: CAWSRDTSNTEAFF

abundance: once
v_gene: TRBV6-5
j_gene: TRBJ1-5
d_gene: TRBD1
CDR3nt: TGTGCCAGTTACAGGGGTGATAGCAATCAGCCCCAGCATTTT
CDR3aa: CASYRGDSNQPQHF

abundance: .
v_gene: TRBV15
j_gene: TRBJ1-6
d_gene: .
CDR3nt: TGTGCCACCAGCAGAGATTACGAGTATAATTCACCCCTCCACTTT
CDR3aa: CATSRDYEYNSPLHF